This record concerns one T cell receptor (beta chain) sequence. As originally analysed: Amplification from reference gene primers served as the basis for estimated nucleated cell counts. Assay used: immunoSEQ multiplex PCR; TCRdb lists only in-frame clones, some missing. D and trimming come from the DNA, and the V and J calls and clone size come from that table. Of over 12,000 clones listed, roughly 86% are singletons. This specimen belongs to a study of blood T cell repertoires in COVID-19. V lost 6 bases, J lost 2 bases, and 16 bases lay in between. In germline, CDR1 is SNHLY, CDR2 FYNNEI. The CDR3 extends over 15 amino acids.

Sequenced input: peripheral blood. The chain has TRBV2 and TRBJ2-5; D is perhaps TRBD2 (5 bases). The TCR comes from a human donor in a cohort sampled during active COVID-19. CDR3 protein: CASSKNGIQQETQYF. Here the CDR3 DNA reads TGTGCCAGCAGCAAGAACGGGATACAACAAGAGACCCAGTACTTC.